This T cell receptor (beta chain) appears in the sequencing data of a study of blood T cell repertoires in COVID-19. Study as a whole: Sample material is recorded as cDNA or gDNA derived from T cells, B-cell-depleted T cells, or PBMCs.

Original analysis: Amplification of reference gene primers provided the estimated nucleated cell counts. Sequencing was performed with immunoSEQ multiplex PCR; in TCRdb, only in-frame clones are kept and a portion is missing. From that table come the V and J calls and clone size; the DNA was used to work out D and trimming. The sample has some 80,000 clones, more than 75% seen once. The germline V and J ends were trimmed by 6 bases and 4 bases, with 15 bases remaining between them. The CDR3 is 14 amino acids. Germline V lookup: CDR1 SNHLY, CDR2 FYNNEI. The TCR comes from a man in his fifties or sixties with active or convalescent COVID-19. This chain connects TRBV2 to TRBJ1-2; no reliable D call. Sequencing was done on a sample of peripheral blood. This chain's CDR3 is CASRPTTALYGYTF. The CDR3 DNA sequence: TGTGCCAGCAGACCGACAACCGCCCTCTATGGCTACACCTTC.